The rows below give T cell receptor beta chains drawn from one sample of a study of cytomegalovirus exposure and HLA in healthy donors. Clones were sequenced by immunoSEQ multiplex PCR, and TCRdb holds only the in-frame ones, with some missing. Here the sample spans approximately 150,000 clones, more than 70% being singletons. Sequencing used PBMCs. The receptors stem from a man aged 18 to 35 in good health and CMV-seropositive. The CDR3 runs from the conserved cysteine through the conserved F or W. A D gene is named only where the DNA matches it firmly. Size values are once, few and many counts, or a class for expanded clones, and some rows have none.

J	D	size	V	DNA	CDR3
TRBJ2-3	.	.	TRBV19	TGTGCCAGTAGTATTCCATATGTATCGGGTAGCACAGATACGCAGTATTTT	CASSIPYVSGSTDTQYF
TRBJ1-4	.	.	TRBV18	TGTGCCAGCTCACCCACGGGTGCTAATGAAAAACTGTTTTTT	CASSPTGANEKLFF
TRBJ2-1	.	few	TRBV27	TGTGCCAGCAGTTTAAGAATCGCCGGGGGTCCGTTCTTC	CASSLRIAGGPFF
TRBJ1-1	TRBD1	once	TRBV29-1	TGCAGCGGTACAGGGGGGAACACTGAAGCTTTCTTT	CSGTGGNTEAFF
TRBJ2-2	.	.	TRBV28	TGTGCCAGCAGTTACAGGGTTACCGCCGGGGAGCTGTTTTTT	CASSYRVTAGELFF
TRBJ1-1	.	few	TRBV6-1	TGTGCCAGCAGAGAACTCCCGGGACACCGGAACACTGAAGCTTTCTTT	CASRELPGHRNTEAFF
TRBJ1-4	.	.	TRBV19	TGTGCCAGTAGTATAGCCGCTGGAGGAGCAACTAATGAAAAACTGTTTTTT	CASSIAAGGATNEKLFF
TRBJ2-5	.	few	TRBV7-8	TGTGCCAGCAGCCCCGCTGCATTTCAGGAGACCCAGTACTTC	CASSPAAFQETQYF
TRBJ2-7	TRBD2	.	TRBV2	TGTGCCAGCAAACTAGCGGGAGACTCCTACGAGCAGTACTTC	CASKLAGDSYEQYF
TRBJ1-6	.	.	TRBV27	TGTGCCAGCAGTTTTGGCAGGGCGCCCGTTAATTCACCCCTCCACTTT	CASSFGRAPVNSPLHF
TRBJ1-2	TRBD1	.	TRBV7-2	TGTGCCAGCAGCTTAATACTCGGACAGGCCTATGGCTACACCTTC	CASSLILGQAYGYTF
TRBJ2-5	.	.	TRBV6-4	TGTGCCAGCAGTGACTCGAAAAAGTTCACAGGGGGGGGGACCCAGTACTTC	CASSDSKKFTGGGTQYF
TRBJ1-1	.	.	TRBV30	TGTGCCTGGAGTGTAACACAGGAGAACACTGAAGCTTTCTTT	CAWSVTQENTEAFF
TRBJ2-7	.	few	TRBV27	TGTGCCAGCGCACAAGACGACAGTGCAGCCTACGAGCAGTACTTC	CASAQDDSAAYEQYF
TRBJ2-5	TRBD2	once	TRBV7-8	TGTGCCAGCAGCCTAGGGACTAGGTGGCAAGAGACCCAGTACTTC	CASSLGTRWQETQYF
TRBJ2-5	.	.	TRBV20-1	TGCAGTGCCGAGTTGTGGGGCCTTGGACACTTC	CSAELWGLGHF
TRBJ1-6	TRBD1	.	TRBV5-8	TGTGCCAGCAGCTTGGGAAGGACAGGCCACTTT	CASSLGRTGHF
TRBJ2-5	TRBD1	once	TRBV6-1	TGTGCCAGCAGTGAAGGCGGACAGGAAAACCAAGAGACCCAGTACTTC	CASSEGGQENQETQYF
TRBJ1-2	.	.	TRBV6-1	TGTGCCAGCAGTGACAGTAACTATGGCTACACCTTC	CASSDSNYGYTF
TRBJ2-5	.	.	TRBV30	TGTGCCTGGAGTACAGGGATCCAAGAGACCCAGTACTTC	CAWSTGIQETQYF
TRBJ1-1	.	.	TRBV19	TGTGCCAGTACCCCATTTTACCTCTTCGGGGGGGCAAGGACTGAAGCTTTCTTT	CASTPFYLFGGARTEAFF
TRBJ1-1	TRBD1	.	TRBV5-1	TGCGCCAGCAGGACAGGGGCGACGAGCACTGAAGCTTTCTTT	CASRTGATSTEAFF
TRBJ1-1	TRBD1	.	TRBV10-3	TGTGCCATCAGTGAGCCGGGACAGGCAGACGGGAACACTGAAGCTTTCTTT	CAISEPGQADGNTEAFF
TRBJ2-5	.	.	TRBV25-1	TGTGCCAGCAGTGAATGGGCAGGGGAAAGTGAGACCCAGTACTTC	CASSEWAGESETQYF
TRBJ2-3	TRBD2	few	TRBV6-1	TGTGCCAGCAGTGAGACTAGCGGGCGGGATACGCAGTATTTT	CASSETSGRDTQYF
TRBJ2-2	.	.	TRBV30	TGTGCCTGGACTTGGGGGGGCGCCGAGACCGGGGAGCTGTTTTTT	CAWTWGGAETGELFF
TRBJ1-1	TRBD1	few	TRBV18	TGTGCCAGCTCACAGACAGGGGCGGCTGAAGCTTTCTTT	CASSQTGAAEAFF
TRBJ1-2	.	.	TRBV27	TGTGCCAGCAGTTCCCAACAGTTTCTAACTAACTATGGCTACACCTTC	CASSSQQFLTNYGYTF
TRBJ2-7	.	.	TRBV29-1	TGCAGCGTTGTGGACACTAATTCCTACGAGCAGTACTTC	CSVVDTNSYEQYF
TRBJ2-5	TRBD1	.	TRBV15	TGTGCCACCAGCAGAGGAGGGACAGGGCCAGAGACCCAGTACTTC	CATSRGGTGPETQYF
TRBJ1-5	TRBD1	.	TRBV27	TGTGCCAGCAGTTTAACCGGGACAGGAGATCAGCCCCAGCATTTT	CASSLTGTGDQPQHF
TRBJ1-2	.	.	TRBV20-1	TGCAGTGCCATCACAGGGCCCGGCTACACCTTC	CSAITGPGYTF
TRBJ1-1	.	.	TRBV11-2	TGTGCCAGCAGCCCACATACAGGGAGGGCTGAAGCTTTCTTT	CASSPHTGRAEAFF
TRBJ2-7	TRBD2	.	TRBV27	TGTGCCAGCAGTTTTGCTAGCGGGAGCTCCTACGAGCAGTACTTC	CASSFASGSSYEQYF
TRBJ2-1	TRBD2	.	TRBV10-1	TGCGCCAGCAGTGAGTATGCGAGACTAGCTCTTTGTGAGCAGTTCTTC	CASSEYARLALCEQFF
TRBJ2-3	TRBD2	.	TRBV4-2	TGTGCCAGCAGCCCTAGACTAGCGACTAGCACAGATACGCAGTATTTT	CASSPRLATSTDTQYF
TRBJ2-2	.	.	TRBV11-1	TGTGCCAGCAGCCTCAGGGGGAACACCGGGGAGCTGTTTTTT	CASSLRGNTGELFF
TRBJ1-3	.	.	TRBV19	TGTGCCAGTAGTCCGGGACATGGAGGAAACACCATATATTTT	CASSPGHGGNTIYF
TRBJ2-3	TRBD1	.	TRBV29-1	TGCAGCGTTGAAAACAGGGGGGCGGGACGATCAGATACGCAGTATTTT	CSVENRGAGRSDTQYF
TRBJ1-2	.	once	TRBV7-9	TGTTCCAGCAGCTTACAGGGCTATGGCTACACCTTC	CSSSLQGYGYTF
TRBJ2-3	.	.	TRBV5-4	TGTGCCAGCAGCGCGGCGGGACAGAGTCGGGCAGATACGCAGTATTTT	CASSAAGQSRADTQYF
TRBJ2-7	TRBD2	.	TRBV27	TGTGCCAGCAGCCCCGGGACTAGCGGCATCGAGCAGTACTTC	CASSPGTSGIEQYF
TRBJ2-1	.	.	TRBV2	TGTGCCAGCAGTGAAAGTCGGTATGAGCAGTTCTTC	CASSESRYEQFF
TRBJ2-1	TRBD1	.	TRBV5-1	TGCGCCAGCAGCCAGAAACCGGGACAGGGGATGTTCCATGAGCAGTTCTTC	CASSQKPGQGMFHEQFF
TRBJ1-1	.	.	TRBV7-9	TGTGCCAGCAGCCCCAGTATGCTGTTGAACACTGAAGCTTTCTTT	CASSPSMLLNTEAFF
TRBJ2-1	TRBD1	.	TRBV9	TGTGCCAGCAGCTTCCGGGACAGGGTAAATGAGCAGTTCTTC	CASSFRDRVNEQFF
TRBJ2-1	.	once	TRBV7-8	TGTGCCAGCAGCTCCCCGGGAGTGCAGTTCTTC	CASSSPGVQFF
TRBJ1-1	TRBD1	.	TRBV4-1	TGCGCCAGCAGCCAAGATTGGGGACAGGGGGGGGCTGAAGCTTTCTTT	CASSQDWGQGGAEAFF
TRBJ1-1	.	once	TRBV19	TGTGCCAGTAGTATTCAATTGAACACTGAAGCTTTCTTT	CASSIQLNTEAFF
TRBJ1-4	.	.	TRBV7-9	TGTGCCAGCAGCTTAGCGTTGGCAGGGAATGAAAAACTGTTTTTT	CASSLALAGNEKLFF
TRBJ2-1	TRBD2	.	TRBV2	TGTGCCAGCATTTTCTTGGAGACTAGCGGGAGTAATGAGCAGTTCTTC	CASIFLETSGSNEQFF
TRBJ2-7	.	few	TRBV6-1	TGTGCCAGCAAGGTAGGGACATCGACCTACGAGCAGTACTTC	CASKVGTSTYEQYF
TRBJ2-4	.	few	TRBV19	TGTGCCAGTAGATTCGGCGCAGGCAAAAACATTCAGTACTTC	CASRFGAGKNIQYF